This T cell receptor (beta chain) was sequenced in a study of T cells in localized non-small cell lung cancer. Profiling relied on immunoSEQ multiplex PCR, and the TCRdb table lists in-frame clones only, not all of them. The data show 950 to 1,500 clones, 26% seen once. This clone came up a few times. Its specificity is not known. CDR3 length: 17 residues. CDR1 and CDR2 from the germline V gene are SGHNT and YENEEA. Trimming removed 5 bases from V and 4 bases from J; junction bases left unmatched: 12. Study results and limitations: The greatest T cell clonality was found in uninvolved adjacent lung (higher than in tumor). A median about 50 of the top 100 tumor clones appeared in adjacent lung.

The sequence was obtained from a man aged 35-69 years with stage II lung adenocarcinoma. Sequenced here: normal lung tissue next to the tumor, sampled before any cancer treatment. The chain is built from TRBV11-3 and TRBJ2-4; the match to TRBD1 covers 9 bases. The CDR3 DNA reads TGTGCCAGCAGCAGCCTGACAGGGGGATTTGGAAAAAACATTCAGTACTTC. It yields the protein CASSSLTGGFGKNIQYF.